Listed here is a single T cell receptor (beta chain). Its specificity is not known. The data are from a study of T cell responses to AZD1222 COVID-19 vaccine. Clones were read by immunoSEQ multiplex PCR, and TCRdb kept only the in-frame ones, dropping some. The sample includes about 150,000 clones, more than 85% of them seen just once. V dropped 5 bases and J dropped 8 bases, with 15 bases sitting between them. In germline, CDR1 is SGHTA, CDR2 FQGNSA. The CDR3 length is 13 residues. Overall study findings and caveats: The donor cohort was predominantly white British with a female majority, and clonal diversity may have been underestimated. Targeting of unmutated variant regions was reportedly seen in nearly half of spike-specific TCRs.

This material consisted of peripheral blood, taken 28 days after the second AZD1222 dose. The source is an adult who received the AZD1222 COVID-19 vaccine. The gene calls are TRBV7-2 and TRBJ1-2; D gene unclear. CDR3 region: CASSLLGFFGYTF. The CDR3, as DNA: TGTGCCAGCAGCCTACTGGGGTTCTTCGGCTACACCTTC.